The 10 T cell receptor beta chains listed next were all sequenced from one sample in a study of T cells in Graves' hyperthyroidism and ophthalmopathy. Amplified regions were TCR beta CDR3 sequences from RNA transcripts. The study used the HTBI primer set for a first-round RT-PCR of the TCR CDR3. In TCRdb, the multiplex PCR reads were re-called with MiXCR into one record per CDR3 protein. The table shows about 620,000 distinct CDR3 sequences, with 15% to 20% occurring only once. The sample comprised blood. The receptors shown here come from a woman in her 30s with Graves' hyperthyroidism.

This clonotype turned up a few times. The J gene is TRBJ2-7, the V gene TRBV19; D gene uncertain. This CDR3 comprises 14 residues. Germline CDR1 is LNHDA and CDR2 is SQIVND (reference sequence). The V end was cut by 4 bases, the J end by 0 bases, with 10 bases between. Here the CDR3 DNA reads TGTGCCAGTAGTAAAATAGGCAGCTCCTACGAGCAGTACTTC. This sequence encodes CASSKIGSSYEQYF.

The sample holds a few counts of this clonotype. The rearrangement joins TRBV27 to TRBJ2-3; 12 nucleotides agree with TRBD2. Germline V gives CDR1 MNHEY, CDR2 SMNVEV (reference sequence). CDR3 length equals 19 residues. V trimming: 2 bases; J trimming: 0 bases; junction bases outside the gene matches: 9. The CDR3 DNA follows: TGTGCCAGCAGTTTAAGAGCCTGGACTAGCGGGACGAGCACAGATACGCAGTATTTT. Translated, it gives CASSLRAWTSGTSTDTQYF.

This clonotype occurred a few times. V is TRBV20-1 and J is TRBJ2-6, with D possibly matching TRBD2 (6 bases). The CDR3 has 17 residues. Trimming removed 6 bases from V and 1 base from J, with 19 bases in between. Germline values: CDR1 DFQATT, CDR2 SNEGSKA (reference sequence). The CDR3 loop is CSASSTGASSGANVLTF. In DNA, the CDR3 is TGCAGTGCGAGTTCCACGGGAGCCTCATCTGGGGCCAACGTCCTGACTTTC.

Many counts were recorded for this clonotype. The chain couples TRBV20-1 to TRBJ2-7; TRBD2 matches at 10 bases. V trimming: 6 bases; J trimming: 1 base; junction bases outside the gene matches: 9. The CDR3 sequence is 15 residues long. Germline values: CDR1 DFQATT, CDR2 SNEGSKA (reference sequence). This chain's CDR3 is CSALLAGTLSYEQYF. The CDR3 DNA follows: TGCAGTGCCCTACTAGCGGGAACGCTATCCTACGAGCAGTACTTC.

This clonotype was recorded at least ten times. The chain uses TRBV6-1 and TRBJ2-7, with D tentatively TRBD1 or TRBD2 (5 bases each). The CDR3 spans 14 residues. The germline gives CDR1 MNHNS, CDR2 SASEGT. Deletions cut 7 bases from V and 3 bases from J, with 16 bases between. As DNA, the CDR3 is TGTGCCAGCATTATGGGGACGGAGATCTACGAGCAGTACTTC. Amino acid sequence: CASIMGTEIYEQYF.

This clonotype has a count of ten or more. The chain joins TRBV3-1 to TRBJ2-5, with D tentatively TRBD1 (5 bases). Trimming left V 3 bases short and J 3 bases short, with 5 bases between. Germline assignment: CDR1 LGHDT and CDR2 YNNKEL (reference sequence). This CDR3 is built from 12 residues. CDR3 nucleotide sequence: TGTGCCAGCAGCCACAGGGAAGAGACCCAGTACTTC. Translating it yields CASSHREETQYF.

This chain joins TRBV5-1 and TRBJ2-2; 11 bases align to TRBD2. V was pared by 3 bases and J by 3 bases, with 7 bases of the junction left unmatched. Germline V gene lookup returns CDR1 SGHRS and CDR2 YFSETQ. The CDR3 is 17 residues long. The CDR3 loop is CASSSLGTSGYTGELFF. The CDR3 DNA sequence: TGCGCCAGCAGCTCTTTGGGGACTAGCGGCTACACCGGGGAGCTGTTTTTT.

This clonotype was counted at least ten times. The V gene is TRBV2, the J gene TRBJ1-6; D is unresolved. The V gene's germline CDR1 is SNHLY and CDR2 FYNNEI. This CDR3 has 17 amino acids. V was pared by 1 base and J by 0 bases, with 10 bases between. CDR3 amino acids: CASSEVAGLSYNSPLHF. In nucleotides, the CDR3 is TGTGCCAGCAGTGAAGTTGCGGGCCTCTCCTATAATTCACCCCTCCACTTT.

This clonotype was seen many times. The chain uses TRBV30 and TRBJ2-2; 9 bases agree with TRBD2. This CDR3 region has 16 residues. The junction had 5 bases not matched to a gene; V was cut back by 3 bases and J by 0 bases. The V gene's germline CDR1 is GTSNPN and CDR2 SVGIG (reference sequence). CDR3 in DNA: TGTGCCTGGAGGGGCCTAGCGGGACCGAACACCGGGGAGCTGTTTTTT. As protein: CAWRGLAGPNTGELFF. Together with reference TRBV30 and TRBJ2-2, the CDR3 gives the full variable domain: SQTIHQWPATLVQPVGSPLSLECTVEGTSNPNLYWYRQAAGRGLQLLFYSVGIGQISSEVPQNLSASRPQDRQFILSSKKLLLSDSGFYLCAWRGLAGPNTGELFFGEGSRLTVL.

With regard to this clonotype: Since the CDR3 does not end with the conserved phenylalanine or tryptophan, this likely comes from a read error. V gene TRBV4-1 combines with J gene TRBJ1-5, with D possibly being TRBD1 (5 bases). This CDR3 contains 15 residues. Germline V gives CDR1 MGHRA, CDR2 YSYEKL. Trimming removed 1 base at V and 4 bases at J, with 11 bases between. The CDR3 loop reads CASSQVDKKNQPQHL. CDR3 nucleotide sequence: TGCGCCAGCAGCCAAGTGGACAAAAAAAATCAGCCCCAGCATTTA.